What follows are 18 T cell receptor beta chains derived from one specimen sequenced in a study of control samples from healthy donors and cancer patients. The protocol was immunoSEQ multiplex PCR, while the TCRdb copy is restricted to in-frame clones and leaves out a portion. The sample consists of over 150,000 clones, nearly 90% of them appearing once. Sequencing was carried out using blood. Every receptor here comes from a woman aged 45-59 years in good health.

The V call is TRBV14, the J call TRBJ2-3; TRBD2 matches 14 bases. Unmatched junction bases numbered 1, after V lost 3 bases and J lost 2 bases. Germline CDR1 and CDR2: SGHDN and FVKESK. The CDR3 loop spans 16 amino acids. CDR3 loop: CASSQGLAGDTDTQYF. The CDR3 nucleotides read TGTGCCAGCAGCCAGGGACTAGCGGGGGACACAGATACGCAGTATTTT.

This chain connects TRBV19 to TRBJ2-5, with D perhaps TRBD1 (5 bases). Germline V lookup: CDR1 LNHDA, CDR2 SQIVND (reference sequence). V was clipped by 2 bases and J by 5 bases, with 9 bases between them. CDR3 length: 13 residues. The CDR3 sequence: CASSIQGRETQYF. CDR3 DNA sequence: TGTGCCAGTAGTATACAGGGTAGGGAGACCCAGTACTTC.

The V gene is TRBV9, the J gene TRBJ1-1; D not resolved. V lost 1 base to trimming and J lost 0 bases, with 7 bases between them. The CDR3 is made up of 14 amino acids. CDR1 is SGDLS and CDR2 is YYNGEE in the germline V gene. The CDR3 reads CASSVTYLNTEAFF. In DNA form, the CDR3 reads TGTGCCAGCAGCGTAACATACTTGAACACTGAAGCTTTCTTT.

The CDR3 DNA is TGTGCCAGCAGCATCCCCCAGGGCCACGGAGCCGGGGAGCTGTTTTTT. Translated: CASSIPQGHGAGELFF. This chain uses TRBV28 with TRBJ2-2; a possible D gene is TRBD1 (5 bases). V lost 6 bases, J lost 6 bases, and 20 bases lay in between. The germline CDR1 and CDR2 sequences are MDHEN and SYDVKM. CDR3 length: 16 residues. The full variable domain, completed using reference TRBV28 and TRBJ2-2, is DVKVTQSSRYLVKRTGEKVFLECVQDMDHENMFWYRQDPGLGLRLIYFSYDVKMKEKGDIPEGYSVSREKKERFSLILESASTNQTSMYLCASSIPQGHGAGELFFGEGSRLTVL.

This chain links TRBV5-4 with TRBJ2-7, with a tentative D call TRBD1 (6 bases). Trimming took 0 bases from V and 5 from J, leaving 15 bases between them. Germline lookup yields CDR1 SGHNT and CDR2 YYREEE (reference sequence). The CDR3 consists of 15 residues. The CDR3 sequence is CASSLDRVVPDEQYF. The CDR3 DNA reads as TGTGCCAGCAGCTTGGACAGGGTTGTTCCAGACGAGCAGTACTTC. Looking up the rest from reference TRBV5-4 and TRBJ2-7 gives the full variable domain: ETGVTQSPTHLIKTRGQQVTLRCSSQSGHNTVSWYQQALGQGPQFIFQYYREEENGRGNFPPRFSGLQFPNYSSELNVNALELDDSALYLCASSLDRVVPDEQYFGPGTRLTVT.

This clone was counted once. The V call is TRBV5-1, the J call TRBJ1-4; TRBD1 agrees at 11 bases. The CDR3 has 15 residues. Germline lookup yields CDR1 SGHRS and CDR2 YFSETQ. Losses at the gene ends were 3 bases for V and 10 bases for J; bases not matched to a gene: 8. The CDR3 coding sequence is TGCGCCAGCAGCTCCGGGACAGGGGGAACAGGAAAACTGTTTTTT. It yields the protein CASSSGTGGTGKLFF.

The genes are TRBV3-1 (or the pseudogene TRBV3-2) and TRBJ1-2, with TRBD1 matching over 8 bases. V shed 4 bases, J shed 4 bases, and the junction held 2 bases outside the gene matches. The CDR3 covers 13 residues. The V gene's germline CDR1 is LGHDT and CDR2 YNNKEL (reference sequence). CDR3 loop: CASSPGGPYGYTF. The CDR3 nucleotides read TGTGCCAGCAGCCCAGGGGGCCCCTATGGCTACACCTTC.

This chain uses TRBV10-3 with TRBJ2-7; 9 bases agree with TRBD2. J gave up 2 bases and V 7 bases, and 3 bases lay outside the gene matches. The CDR3 runs 13 residues. Germline V gene data show CDR1 as ENHRY and CDR2 as SYGVKD. CDR3 in amino acids: CAINERGAYEQYF. The CDR3 region has the DNA TGTGCCATCAACGAGCGGGGGGCCTACGAGCAGTACTTC.

This chain uses TRBV5-1 with TRBJ2-5, with D unresolved. Trimming removed 2 bases at V and 4 bases at J, with 3 bases between. Germline-derived CDR1 and CDR2 are SGHRS and YFSETQ. CDR3 size: 11 residues. CDR3 nucleotides: TGCGCCAGCAGCTTCGCAGAGACCCAGTACTTC. This sequence encodes CASSFAETQYF.

Details on this clone: Other nucleotide sequences from this sample produce the same CDR3. The chain is built from TRBV3-1 (or the pseudogene TRBV3-2) and TRBJ1-1, with D possibly TRBD1 on 6 matching bases. The CDR3 is 13 amino acids. In germline, CDR1 is LGHDT, CDR2 YNNKEL (reference sequence). The ends were cut back, 4 bases at V and 5 bases at J, with 11 bases in the middle. This CDR3 is CASSLQGGTEAFF. The CDR3 DNA follows: TGTGCCAGCAGCCTGCAAGGGGGAACTGAAGCTTTCTTT.

The CDR3 coding sequence is TGTGCCAGCAGTTTATCCCGGGACATCCTACATCAGCCCCAGCATTTT. The encoded protein is CASSLSRDILHQPQHF. The rearrangement joins TRBV27 to TRBJ1-5; perhaps TRBD1 as D (6 bases). Germline CDR1 reads MNHEY; CDR2 reads SMNVEV (reference sequence). V lost 0 bases to trimming and J lost 5 bases, with 14 bases between them. The CDR3 has 16 amino acids.

This rearrangement joins TRBV5-1 to TRBJ2-2; D remains ambiguous. Germline V gene lookup returns CDR1 SGHRS and CDR2 YFSETQ. The ends were cut back, 4 bases at V and 1 base at J, with 8 bases in the middle. The CDR3 extends over 14 amino acids. This CDR3 is CASSPPRNTGELFF. CDR3 in DNA: TGCGCCAGCAGCCCCCCAAGGAACACCGGGGAGCTGTTTTTT.

This chain links TRBV6-5 with TRBJ2-7; possibly TRBD2 for D (6 bases). The CDR3 covers 15 residues. Germline values: CDR1 MNHEY, CDR2 SVGAGI. V lost 4 bases, J lost 5 bases, and 18 bases lay in between. CDR3 coding DNA: TGTGCCAGCAGTTCAAGTGGAGGGGTGCGGAACGAGCAGTACTTC. Translating it yields CASSSSGGVRNEQYF.

The chain carries TRBV7-6 and TRBJ2-3; D is possibly TRBD2 (6 bases). Germline V gene sequence: CDR1 SGHVS, CDR2 FNYEAQ. V lost 1 base and J 5 bases, leaving 16 bases between the germline ends. This CDR3 has 16 residues. The CDR3 region is CASSLVTGESGDTQYF. The DNA of the CDR3 is TGTGCCAGCAGCTTAGTCACGGGGGAGAGTGGAGATACGCAGTATTTT.

This chain joins TRBV30 and TRBJ1-3; D gene ambiguous. The CDR3 is 17 amino acids. Trimming took off 0 bases at V and 2 bases at J, with 17 bases between the two ends. Germline CDR1 and CDR2: GTSNPN and SVGIG (reference sequence). As DNA, the CDR3 is TGTGCCTGGAGTGTACCAGGAGCCTCTGGGACTGGAAACACCATATATTTT. Translation gives CAWSVPGASGTGNTIYF.

The V and J genes are TRBV5-1 and TRBJ1-5; 8 bases are a match to TRBD1. The CDR3 runs to 15 residues. Germline V CDR1 and CDR2: SGHRS, YFSETQ. Trimming removed 0 bases from V and 2 bases from J; junction bases left unmatched: 1. CDR3 in amino acids: CASSLAGQGNQPQHF. DNA for the CDR3: TGCGCCAGCAGCTTGGCGGGACAGGGCAATCAGCCCCAGCATTTT.

The V and J genes are TRBV10-3 and TRBJ1-3; D gene ambiguous. Germline values: CDR1 ENHRY, CDR2 SYGVKD. Trimming removed 3 bases from V and 0 bases from J, with 12 bases in between. This CDR3 contains 16 residues. This CDR3 is CAISETPPSSGNTIYF. The CDR3 nucleotides are TGTGCCATCAGTGAAACCCCACCCAGCTCTGGAAACACCATATATTTT.

The chain recombines TRBV30 with TRBJ2-7; D ambiguous. Germline lookup yields CDR1 GTSNPN and CDR2 SVGIG (reference sequence). The V gene lost 0 bases and the J gene lost 3 bases, with 12 bases spanning the gap. CDR3 length equals 14 residues. CDR3 nucleotide sequence: TGTGCCTGGAGTGTAAACCCGGGCGACTACGAGCAGTACTTC. The encoded protein is CAWSVNPGDYEQYF.